Below, 32 T cell receptor beta chains from the same sample are listed, as sequenced in a study of blood T cell repertoires in COVID-19. Method: immunoSEQ multiplex PCR; TCRdb's copy keeps in-frame clones and lacks some. The data show over 150,000 clones, about 86% seen once. Sequenced material: peripheral blood. The receptor source for this set is a woman in her seventies with COVID-19, enrolled during active disease.

V is TRBV30 and J is TRBJ1-1, with a tentative D call TRBD1 (5 bases). Germline-derived CDR1 and CDR2 are GTSNPN and SVGIG (reference sequence). Deletions cut 8 bases from V and 6 bases from J, with 16 bases between. The CDR3 totals 12 residues. The CDR3 coding sequence is TGTGCCCACTTCTTTGGGGGGGCTGAAGCTTTCTTT. It encodes CAHFFGGAEAFF.

V and J are TRBV7-8 and TRBJ1-3, with 7 bases that match TRBD1. The junction had 4 bases not matched to a gene; V was cut back by 5 bases and J by 0 bases. This CDR3 contains 15 residues. Germline V gene data show CDR1 as SGHVS and CDR2 as FQNEAQ. The CDR3 DNA reads TGTGCCAGCAGCCAGGGGGGGGCCTCTGGAAACACCATATATTTT. Encoded protein: CASSQGGASGNTIYF.

V and J are TRBV30 and TRBJ2-3, with 7 bases aligning to TRBD2. CDR1 GTSNPN and CDR2 SVGIG come from the germline V gene (reference sequence). This CDR3 is built from 15 residues. After removal of 0 bases from V and 3 bases from J, the junction contained 6 bases not matched to a gene. CDR3 bases: TGTGCCTGGAGTGTAGCGGGAATGCGGACAGATACGCAGTATTTT. Its protein product is CAWSVAGMRTDTQYF.

The rearrangement links TRBV11-1 to TRBJ2-3, with 12 bases identical to TRBD2. This CDR3 has 15 amino acids. V shed 4 bases and J 2 bases; nucleotides not matched to a gene: 1. From germline, CDR1 is SGHAT and CDR2 FQDESV (reference sequence). Written as DNA, the CDR3 is TGTGCCAGCAGCTCTAGCGGGAGGGCCACAGATACGCAGTATTTT. This sequence encodes CASSSSGRATDTQYF.

The rearrangement links TRBV6-2 or TRBV6-3 to TRBJ2-7; D remains ambiguous. Germline CDR1 is MNHEY and CDR2 is SVGEGT. The CDR3 covers 11 residues. V lost 4 bases, J lost 5 bases, and 6 bases lay in between. The CDR3, as DNA: TGTGCCAGCAGTTCCCCAAACGAGCAGTACTTC. Protein: CASSSPNEQYF.

V is TRBV11-2 and J is TRBJ1-4; tentative D call: TRBD1 (6 bases). Germline loops: CDR1 SGHAT, CDR2 FQNNGV. V lost 5 bases and J lost 7, with 17 bases in between. The CDR3 extends over 15 amino acids. The CDR3: CASSLGDIGFEKLFF. The CDR3, as DNA: TGTGCCAGCAGCCTAGGGGACATCGGTTTTGAAAAACTGTTTTTT.

The chain carries TRBV6-5 and TRBJ2-2; D uncertain. Trimming left V 2 bases short and J 4 bases short, with 8 bases between. Germline values: CDR1 MNHEY, CDR2 SVGAGI. CDR3 size: 14 residues. CDR3 loop: CASSYPEATGELFF. The CDR3 DNA reads as TGTGCCAGCAGTTACCCCGAGGCCACCGGGGAGCTGTTTTTT.

This chain connects TRBV28 to TRBJ1-5, with D perhaps TRBD1 (6 bases). Germline CDR1 is MDHEN and CDR2 is SYDVKM. The germline V and J ends were trimmed by 3 bases and 4 bases, with 13 bases remaining between them. This CDR3 contains 15 residues. The CDR3 spells CASSFWDTENQPQHF. CDR3 DNA: TGTGCCAGCAGTTTCTGGGACACTGAAAATCAGCCCCAGCATTTT.

The V gene is TRBV7-9, the J gene TRBJ2-2, with 7 bases identical to TRBD2. The CDR3 has 17 residues. Germline V gene sequence: CDR1 SEHNR, CDR2 FQNEAQ (reference sequence). Germline trimming cut 0 bases from V and 2 bases from J; bases unmatched to any gene: 6. DNA for the CDR3: TGTGCCAGCAGCTTAGCATCACTAGCGCAAAACACCGGGGAGCTGTTTTTT. Translated: CASSLASLAQNTGELFF.

V and J are TRBV9 and TRBJ2-1; 7 nucleotides agree with TRBD2. CDR3 length equals 20 residues. Germline CDR1 is SGDLS and CDR2 is YYNGEE. The ends lost 0 bases at V and 4 bases at J; junction bases unmatched: 19. CDR3 DNA sequence: TGTGCCAGCAGCGTAGTCGGAATACTTGAAGGGAGCGGGGCATACAATGAGCAGTTCTTC. Translating it yields CASSVVGILEGSGAYNEQFF.

The chain couples TRBV27 to TRBJ2-7; 11 nucleotides agree with TRBD2. Germline V CDR1 and CDR2: MNHEY, SMNVEV (reference sequence). The CDR3 loop spans 16 amino acids. V shed 11 bases, J shed 12 bases, and the junction held 24 bases outside the gene matches. CDR3 in DNA: TGTGCCTCGGGACAGGCAATCGATAGCGGGAGGGCCCCCCTGTACTTC. It translates to CASGQAIDSGRAPLYF.

The chain has TRBV6-1 and TRBJ1-2, with 7 bases aligning to TRBD1. The V and J ends lost 2 bases and 2 bases, in that order; junction bases with no gene match: 5. This CDR3 is 15 amino acids long. Germline V gives CDR1 MNHNS, CDR2 SASEGT. CDR3 nucleotide sequence: TGTGCCAGCAGTGAACAGGGGACAGCAAACTATGGCTACACCTTC. This sequence encodes CASSEQGTANYGYTF.

This rearrangement joins TRBV11-2 to TRBJ2-2, with D uncertain. The CDR3 has 15 amino acids. With 0 bases removed from V and 5 bases from J, the gap between germline ends came to 10 bases. Germline values: CDR1 SGHAT, CDR2 FQNNGV. The CDR3 reads CASSLEGSYTGELFF. The DNA for the CDR3 is TGTGCCAGCAGCTTAGAGGGCAGCTATACCGGGGAGCTGTTTTTT.

V and J are TRBV5-1 and TRBJ1-1; 7 bases map to TRBD1. Trimming at V came to 1 base and at J to 8 bases, leaving 5 bases not matched to a gene. The CDR3 is 13 amino acids. The germline gives CDR1 SGHRS, CDR2 YFSETQ. The chain's CDR3 is CASSLNRDREAFF. The DNA for the CDR3 is TGCGCCAGCAGCTTGAACCGGGACAGAGAAGCTTTCTTT.

The genes are TRBV19 and TRBJ2-5; 12 bases map to TRBD1. CDR1 LNHDA and CDR2 SQIVND come from the germline V gene (reference sequence). The V segment lost 5 bases and the J segment 5 bases; nucleotides outside the gene matches: 9. This CDR3 is 16 amino acids long. The CDR3 region has the DNA TGTGCCAGTAGTGTCGGGACAGGGGGCCGGGGCGAGACCCAGTACTTC. Translation: CASSVGTGGRGETQYF.

This rearrangement joins TRBV6-5 to TRBJ1-1; D not certain. Trimming cost V 7 bases and J 0 bases, with 9 bases left between them. The CDR3 runs 13 residues. The germline V gene encodes CDR1 MNHEY and CDR2 SVGAGI. In nucleotides, the CDR3 is TGTGCCAGCATTTATACACTGAACACTGAAGCTTTCTTT. Its protein product is CASIYTLNTEAFF.

The V call is TRBV12-5, the J call TRBJ1-2, with TRBD1 matching 8 bases. Germline V gene data show CDR1 as LGHNT and CDR2 as FRNRAP. Trimming took 5 bases from V and 6 from J; bases not matched to a gene: 11. This CDR3 is built from 15 residues. The CDR3 DNA sequence: TGTGCTAGTGGTAACGGACAGGGAGGGCGTCATGGCTACACCTTC. Amino acids: CASGNGQGGRHGYTF.

CDR3 sequence: CASSKMVRDEQYF. The CDR3 bases are TGTGCCAGTAGTAAGATGGTGAGAGACGAGCAGTACTTC. The rearrangement joins TRBV19 to TRBJ2-7; D is unclear. V shed 4 bases and J shed 5 bases, with 12 bases lying between them. This CDR3 has 13 residues. The germline CDR1 and CDR2 sequences are LNHDA and SQIVND (reference sequence).

This chain connects TRBV7-9 to TRBJ2-2; 8 bases line up with TRBD1. The length of the CDR3 is 17 residues. Per the germline V gene, CDR1 is SEHNR and CDR2 is FQNEAQ (reference sequence). With 5 bases clipped from V and 4 bases from J, the junction kept 12 bases outside the gene matches. This chain's CDR3 is CASSRHPGGRVTGELFF. In DNA, the CDR3 is TGTGCCAGCAGCCGACACCCAGGGGGCCGAGTCACCGGGGAGCTGTTTTTT. Looking up the rest from reference TRBV7-9 and TRBJ2-2 gives the full variable domain: DTGVSQNPRHKITKRGQNVTFRCDPISEHNRLYWYRQTLGQGPEFLTYFQNEAQLEKSRLLSDRFSAERPKGSFSTLEIQRTEQGDSAMYLCASSRHPGGRVTGELFFGEGSRLTVL.

The chain carries TRBV18 and TRBJ1-1, with 12 bases that match TRBD1. The ends lost 3 bases at V and 6 bases at J; junction bases unmatched: 5. CDR1 is KGHSH, CDR2 LQKENI, per germline. This CDR3 contains 15 residues. The CDR3 spells CASSPGTGGLPEAFF. The CDR3 DNA reads as TGTGCCAGCTCACCTGGGACAGGGGGCCTCCCTGAAGCTTTCTTT. Using reference TRBV18 and TRBJ1-1 for the parts outside the CDR3, the full variable domain is NAGVMQNPRHLVRRRGQEARLRCSPMKGHSHVYWYRQLPEEGLKFMVYLQKENIIDESGMPKERFSAEFPKEGPSILRIQQVVRGDSAAYFCASSPGTGGLPEAFFGQGTRLTVV.

For this clone: The same CDR3 can be traced to other DNA sequences in this sample. This sequence joins TRBV5-1 and TRBJ2-7; 8 bases fit TRBD2. Germline assignment: CDR1 SGHRS and CDR2 YFSETQ. Trimming at V came to 4 bases and at J to 4 bases, leaving 7 bases not matched to a gene. There are 14 residues in the CDR3. The CDR3 region is CASSATSGGYEQYF. Here the CDR3 DNA reads TGCGCCAGCAGCGCCACTAGCGGAGGTTACGAGCAGTACTTC. The full variable domain, in which reference TRBV5-1 and TRBJ2-7 provide the parts outside the CDR3, is KAGVTQTPRYLIKTRGQQVTLSCSPISGHRSVSWYQQTPGQGLQFLFEYFSETQRNKGNFPGRFSGRQFSNSRSEMNVSTLELGDSALYLCASSATSGGYEQYFGPGTRLTVT.

This clone was recorded once. The rearrangement links TRBV6-5 to TRBJ1-1; weak D call: TRBD1 (5 bases). Deletions cut 5 bases from V and 4 bases from J, with 14 bases between. Per germline, CDR1 MNHEY and CDR2 SVGAGI. This CDR3 spans 14 amino acids. DNA of the CDR3: TGTGCCAGCAGTACTGACACGGGGGGCACTGAAGCTTTCTTT. Its protein is CASSTDTGGTEAFF.

The rearrangement links TRBV7-8 to TRBJ2-7; 8 bases are a match to TRBD2. The CDR3 covers 16 residues. J was trimmed by 3 bases and V by 2 bases; bases with no gene match: 9. Germline assignment: CDR1 SGHVS and CDR2 FQNEAQ. CDR3 sequence (DNA): TGTGCCAGCAGCTTATTGGGTCTGAGCGGGAGCTACGAGCAGTACTTC. Translation: CASSLLGLSGSYEQYF.

This chain connects TRBV5-4 to TRBJ2-7, with TRBD2 identical over 9 bases. This CDR3 has 14 residues. Germline V gene sequence: CDR1 SGHNT, CDR2 YYREEE (reference sequence). After removal of 1 base from V and 5 bases from J, the junction contained 4 bases not matched to a gene. CDR3 region: CASSLIRTSDEQYF. The CDR3 region has the DNA TGTGCCAGCAGCTTGATCCGGACTAGCGACGAGCAGTACTTC.

The chain couples TRBV5-1 to TRBJ2-1; D is perhaps TRBD1 (6 bases). Germline V gives CDR1 SGHRS, CDR2 YFSETQ. Trimming took 4 bases from V and 5 from J, leaving 16 bases between them. This CDR3 has 15 amino acids. CDR3 sequence: CASSLPRDTDNEQFF. The CDR3 region has the DNA TGCGCCAGCAGCCTTCCAAGGGACACTGACAATGAGCAGTTCTTC.

The rearrangement uses TRBV4-2 and TRBJ2-3; D might be TRBD2 (6 bases). CDR1 is LGHNA, CDR2 YNFKEQ, per germline. CDR3 length: 16 amino acids. Trimming removed 0 bases at V and 4 bases at J, with 14 bases between. DNA for the CDR3: TGTGCCAGCAGCCAAGATTTTCGGCGGGGCTCAGATACGCAGTATTTT. Translating it yields CASSQDFRRGSDTQYF.

The chain joins TRBV24-1 to TRBJ1-5, with TRBD1 identical over 8 bases. The junction had 10 bases not matched to a gene; V was cut back by 7 bases and J by 6 bases. Germline V lookup: CDR1 KGHDR, CDR2 SFDVKD. CDR3 length equals 15 residues. DNA for the CDR3: TGTGCCACCAGCCCAGGACAGGGCGCGAGTCAGCCCCAGCATTTT. Translation: CATSPGQGASQPQHF.

CDR3 nucleotide sequence: TGTGCCAGCAGTGAAGCGAACACGGCGGTGCAGTTCTTC. Encoded protein: CASSEANTAVQFF. This chain uses TRBV6-1 with TRBJ2-1; D gene unclear. Per germline, CDR1 MNHNS and CDR2 SASEGT. V shed 0 bases and J shed 12 bases, with 12 bases lying between them. The CDR3 extends over 13 amino acids.

This chain links TRBV3-1 (or the pseudogene TRBV3-2) with TRBJ2-7; D perhaps matches TRBD1 (7 bases). Germline loops: CDR1 LGHDT, CDR2 YNNKEL (reference sequence). This CDR3 is built from 14 residues. Trimming removed 4 bases at V and 2 bases at J, with 12 bases between. The CDR3 protein is CASSLRGTAYEQYF. The CDR3 DNA sequence: TGTGCCAGCAGCCTACGCGGGACAGCCTACGAGCAGTACTTC.

The chain has TRBV11-2 and TRBJ2-3, with 7 bases that match TRBD2. In germline, CDR1 is SGHAT, CDR2 FQNNGV. V shed 11 bases and J 5 bases; nucleotides not matched to a gene: 10. This CDR3 is built from 13 residues. The CDR3, as DNA: TGTGCCGGTAGGGAGGGCGGTCGAGATACGCAGTATTTT. Translating gives CAGREGGRDTQYF. The entire variable domain, with the rest obtained from reference TRBV11-2 and TRBJ2-3, is as follows: EAGVAQSPRYKIIEKRQSVAFWCNPISGHATLYWYQQILGQGPKLLIQFQNNGVVDDSQLPKDRFSAERLKGVDSTLKIQPAKLEDSAVYLCAGREGGRDTQYFGPGTRLTVL.

This clone occurred once. The chain is built from TRBV28 and TRBJ2-7, with D perhaps matching TRBD1 (5 bases). This CDR3 spans 13 amino acids. Germline-derived CDR1 and CDR2 are MDHEN and SYDVKM. V lost 6 bases and J lost 5, with 14 bases in between. The CDR3 here is CASSPAGWDEQYF. The CDR3 DNA reads TGTGCCAGCAGCCCCGCAGGGTGGGACGAGCAGTACTTC.

This chain connects TRBV4-2 to TRBJ1-1; D unclear. V lost 2 bases and J lost 1, with 8 bases in between. Germline V gene sequence: CDR1 LGHNA, CDR2 YNFKEQ. The CDR3 is 14 amino acids. CDR3: CASSQSFGNTEAFF. CDR3 nucleotides: TGTGCCAGCAGCCAAAGTTTCGGGAACACTGAAGCTTTCTTT.